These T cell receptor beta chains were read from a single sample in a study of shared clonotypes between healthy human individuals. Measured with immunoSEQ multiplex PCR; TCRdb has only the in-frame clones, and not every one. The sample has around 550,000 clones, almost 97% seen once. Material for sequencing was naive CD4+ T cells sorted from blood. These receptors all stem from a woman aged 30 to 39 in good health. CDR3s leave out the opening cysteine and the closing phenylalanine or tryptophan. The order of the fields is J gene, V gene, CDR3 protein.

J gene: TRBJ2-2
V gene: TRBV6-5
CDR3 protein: ASSKDYSNTGELF

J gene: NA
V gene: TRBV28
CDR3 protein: ASSTPGGVHEQY

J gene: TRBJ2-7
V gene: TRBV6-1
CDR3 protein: ASSRGTSVYEQY

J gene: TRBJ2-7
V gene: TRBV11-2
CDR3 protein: ASSPRQGAYEQY

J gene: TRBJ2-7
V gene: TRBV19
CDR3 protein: ASSSRARNSYEQY

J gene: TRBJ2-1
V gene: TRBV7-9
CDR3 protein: ASSLLGLNEYEQF

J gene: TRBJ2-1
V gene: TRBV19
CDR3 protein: ASSITTSSYNEQF

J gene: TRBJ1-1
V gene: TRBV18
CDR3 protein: ASSAGMNTEAF

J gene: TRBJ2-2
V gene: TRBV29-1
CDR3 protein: SVEDRAGGPEAELF

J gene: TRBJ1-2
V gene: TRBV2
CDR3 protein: ASSGSGADGYT

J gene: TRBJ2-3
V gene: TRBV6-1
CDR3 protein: ASSGWTSGLSTDTQY

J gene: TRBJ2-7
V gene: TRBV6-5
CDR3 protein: ASVSSGSYEQY

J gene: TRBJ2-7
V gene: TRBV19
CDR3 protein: ASSPSGDPDEQY

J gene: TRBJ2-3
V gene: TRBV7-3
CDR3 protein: ASSPQGGDTQY

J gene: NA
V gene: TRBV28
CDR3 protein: ASSLNEQY

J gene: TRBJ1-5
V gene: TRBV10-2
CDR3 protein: ASRWDSSNQPQH

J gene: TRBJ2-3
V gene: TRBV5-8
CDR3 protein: ASRRWEDTDTQY

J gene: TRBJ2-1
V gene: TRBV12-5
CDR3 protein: ASGSLSSYNEQF

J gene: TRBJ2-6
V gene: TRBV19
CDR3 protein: ASSRRDRGTAGANVLT

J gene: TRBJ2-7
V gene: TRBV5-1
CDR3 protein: ASSLLGSPYEQY

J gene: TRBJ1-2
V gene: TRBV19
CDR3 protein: ASSGTGSPSYGYT

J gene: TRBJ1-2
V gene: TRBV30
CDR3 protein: AWSVGLFNRGVRRGYT

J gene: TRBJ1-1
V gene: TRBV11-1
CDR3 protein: ASSLDGNTEAF

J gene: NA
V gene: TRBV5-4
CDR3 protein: ASSLAADPIYEQY

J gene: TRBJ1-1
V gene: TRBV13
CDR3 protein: ASSLGLRPTEAF

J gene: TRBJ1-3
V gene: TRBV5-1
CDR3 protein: ASSLDGNTIY

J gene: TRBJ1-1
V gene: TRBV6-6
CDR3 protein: ASSRRVSNTEAF

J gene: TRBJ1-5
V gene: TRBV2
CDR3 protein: ATSPQMNSNQPQH

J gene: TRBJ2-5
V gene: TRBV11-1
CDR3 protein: ASRYGQGGETQY

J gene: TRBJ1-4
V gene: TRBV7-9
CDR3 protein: ASSLSRGGRHEKLF